Many counts were recorded for the clone carrying this T cell receptor beta chain. The antigen remains unidentified. The sample comes from a study of T cell repertoires in cytomegalovirus infection. Study-level information: HLA-B-restricted CMV epitopes that are well studied were used alongside recently identified HLA-C-restricted ones. CMV infection and matching HLA type were both indicated by public TCR beta signatures. The study, taken as a whole, reports: CMV carriers with the relevant HLA were identified by cumulative public TCR beta family frequency. The ex vivo response was dominated by HLA-C-restricted CMV-specific TCR beta clonotypes.

TCRdb reprocessed the reads with MiXCR, giving one entry per CDR3 protein. The data show 110,000 to 150,000 distinct CDR3 sequences, about 32% seen once. The clonotype comes from a human donor in good health (CMV status not recorded). Some clones in this sample may be carry-over from other donors' samples. The sequencing used CD8+ T cells from cultured PBMCs, collected from culture after CMV antigen stimulation.

For the CDR3, the DNA is TGTGCCAGCAGCGAGCAGCGGGGGGGCCGTCTCGAGCAGTACTTC. Translation gives CASSEQRGGRLEQYF. This chain links TRBV7-8 with TRBJ2-7; the match to TRBD2 covers 10 bases. J lost 6 bases, V lost 5 bases, and 10 bases had no gene match. Germline V gene data show CDR1 as SGHVS and CDR2 as FQNEAQ. CDR3 length equals 15 residues.